Listed below are T cell receptor beta chains from one sample, sequenced in a study of regulatory dendritic cells for organ transplantation. Only in-frame clones appear in the TCRdb table, and some are missing; sequencing was by immunoSEQ multiplex PCR. The profile covers under 25,000 clones, with 74% appearing a single time and less than 0.95% taken by the ten largest. Sample: memory CD4+ T cells from blood. These receptors were collected from a human donor in good health. CDR3s include the opening cysteine and the closing phenylalanine or tryptophan. The order of the fields is CDR3 length, clone size, V gene, D gene, J gene, CDR3 protein, CDR3 DNA. D genes are given only for firm matches. Clone size, where shown, is once, few, many, or a class for clones that have expanded.

16	-	TRBV9	TRBD2	TRBJ2-1	CASSTGLAEVYNEQFF	TGTGCCAGCAGCACTGGACTAGCTGAAGTTTACAATGAGCAGTTCTTC
15	-	TRBV6-5	-	TRBJ2-1	CASSPGVASYNEQFF	TGTGCCAGCAGTCCAGGGGTTGCATCCTACAATGAGCAGTTCTTC
16	-	TRBV19	TRBD1	TRBJ1-6	CASTPRPDRENSPLHF	TGTGCCAGTACCCCTCGGCCGGACAGGGAAAATTCACCCCTCCACTTT
13	few	TRBV12-5	TRBD1	TRBJ1-1	CASGRSRGAEAFF	TGTGCTAGTGGTCGTTCCAGGGGGGCAGAAGCTTTCTTT
13	-	TRBV11-2	-	TRBJ1-1	CASRLRESTEAFF	TGTGCCAGCCGTCTGAGGGAGAGCACTGAAGCTTTCTTT
13	once	TRBV9	-	TRBJ1-1	CASSLAPNTEAFF	TGTGCCAGCAGCCTGGCCCCGAACACTGAAGCTTTCTTT
12	-	TRBV10-3	-	TRBJ2-3	CAISEATDTQYF	TGTGCCATCAGTGAAGCAACAGATACGCAGTATTTT
14	few	TRBV19	-	TRBJ1-1	CASNMQGMNTEAFF	TGTGCCAGTAACATGCAGGGGATGAACACTGAAGCTTTCTTT
15	-	TRBV5-6	TRBD2	TRBJ2-5	CASSLGRGGQETQYF	TGTGCCAGCAGCTTGGGGCGGGGGGGGCAAGAGACCCAGTACTTC
14	few	TRBV5-1	TRBD1	TRBJ1-1	CASSLTGQGAEAFF	TGCGCCAGCAGCTTAACGGGACAGGGCGCTGAAGCTTTCTTT
13	-	TRBV6-5	TRBD1	TRBJ2-1	CASSSQTGLEQFF	TGTGCCAGCAGTTCCCAGACAGGGCTTGAGCAGTTCTTC
15	-	TRBV5-1	-	TRBJ1-1	CASSLTGQGNTEAFF	TGCGCCAGCAGCTTGACAGGGCAGGGAAACACTGAAGCTTTCTTT
14	-	TRBV6-5	TRBD1	TRBJ1-2	CASSRDRGVGGYTF	TGTGCCAGCAGCAGAGACAGGGGAGTAGGAGGCTACACCTTC
15	-	TRBV5-4	TRBD2	TRBJ2-3	CASSTPGGGTDTQYF	TGTGCCAGCAGTACCCCGGGGGGAGGAACAGATACGCAGTATTTT
14	-	TRBV19	TRBD2	TRBJ2-3	CASSLAGGSDTQYF	TGTGCCAGTAGCCTAGCGGGGGGTTCAGATACGCAGTATTTT
13	few	TRBV10-2	-	TRBJ2-1	CASSEQGGTEQFF	TGCGCCAGCAGTGAGCAGGGTGGTACTGAGCAGTTCTTC
14	-	TRBV4-1	-	TRBJ2-5	CASSLRGTQETQYF	TGCGCCAGCAGCCTTAGAGGGACACAAGAGACCCAGTACTTC
15	few	TRBV5-6	TRBD1	TRBJ2-7	CASSLLPGQGSEQYF	TGTGCCAGCAGCCTTCTACCGGGACAGGGTAGCGAGCAGTACTTC
16	once	TRBV7-2	TRBD2	TRBJ2-3	CASSLFAGGVGDTQYF	TGTGCCAGCAGCTTATTTGCGGGGGGGGTCGGAGATACGCAGTATTTT
15	-	TRBV19	-	TRBJ2-1	CASSFSRTKYNEQFF	TGTGCCAGTAGCTTCTCCCGGACTAAATACAATGAGCAGTTCTTC
15	-	TRBV7-2	-	TRBJ2-2	CASSLEVGRNGELFF	TGTGCCAGCAGCTTAGAGGTGGGGAGGAACGGGGAGCTGTTTTTT
14	few	TRBV11-2	-	TRBJ1-2	CASSSWTDPYGYTF	TGTGCCAGCAGCTCTTGGACAGACCCCTATGGCTACACCTTC
16	-	TRBV11-2	-	TRBJ2-7	CASSLDSRSSSYEQYF	TGTGCCAGCAGCTTAGATTCAAGGTCTAGCTCCTACGAGCAGTACTTC
18	-	TRBV5-1	TRBD2	TRBJ2-1	CASSLDVVAGGSYNEQFF	TGCGCCAGCAGCTTGGACGTGGTAGCGGGGGGCTCCTACAATGAGCAGTTCTTC
15	-	TRBV15	TRBD2	TRBJ2-7	CATSTSGGYGDEQYF	TGTGCCACCAGCACTTCGGGAGGCTACGGGGACGAGCAGTACTTC
14	medium-sized	TRBV9	TRBD1	TRBJ1-2	CASSPQGGNYGYTF	TGTGCCAGCAGCCCACAGGGGGGGAACTATGGCTACACCTTC
11	once	TRBV19	-	TRBJ1-1	CASSIEGGAFF	TGTGCCAGTAGTATAGAGGGGGGAGCTTTCTTT
15	once	TRBV6-5	TRBD1	TRBJ1-2	CASSWTGGGRNGYTF	TGTGCCAGCAGCTGGACAGGGGGCGGGCGGAATGGCTACACCTTC
14	-	TRBV11-3	-	TRBJ2-3	CASSLGSRADTQYF	TGTGCCAGCAGCTTAGGTAGTCGCGCAGATACGCAGTATTTT
15	-	TRBV7-2	TRBD1	TRBJ2-7	CASSLARGQAYEQYF	TGTGCCAGCAGCTTAGCGCGGGGACAGGCCTACGAGCAGTACTTC